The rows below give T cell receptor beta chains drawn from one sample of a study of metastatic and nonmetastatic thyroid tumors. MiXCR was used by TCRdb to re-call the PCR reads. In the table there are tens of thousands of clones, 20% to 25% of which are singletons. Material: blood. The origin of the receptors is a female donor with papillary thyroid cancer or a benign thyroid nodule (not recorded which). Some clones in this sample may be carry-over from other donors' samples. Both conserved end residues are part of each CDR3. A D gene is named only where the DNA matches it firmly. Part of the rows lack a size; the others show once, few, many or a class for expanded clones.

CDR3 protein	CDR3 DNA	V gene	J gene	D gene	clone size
CSARGRSNVNQPQHF	TGCAGTGCTAGAGGTCGCAGTAATGTAAATCAGCCCCAGCATTTT	TRBV20-1	TRBJ1-5	-	many
CASSPTPPVSLANEQFF	TGTGCAAGCAGTCCAACCCCCCCCGTTTCATTAGCCAATGAGCAGTTCTTC	TRBV28	TRBJ2-1	-	few
CASSLSPNQPQHF	TGTGCCAGTAGCCTTAGCCCAAATCAGCCCCAGCATTTT	TRBV19	TRBJ1-5	-	many
CASSLRRDMNTEAFF	TGTGCCAGTAGTCTCCGACGGGACATGAACACTGAAGCTTTCTTT	TRBV19	TRBJ1-1	-	many
CASSYDRFYEQYF	TGCGCCAGCAGCTATGACAGGTTCTACGAGCAGTACTTC	TRBV5-1	TRBJ2-7	-	many
CASSLTPKGANTGELFF	TGCGCCAGCAGCCTAACCCCCAAAGGGGCCAACACCGGGGAGCTGTTTTTT	TRBV5-1	TRBJ2-2	-	few
CAIKGAGSTSGNTIYF	TGTGCCATCAAAGGGGCAGGTTCTACCTCTGGAAACACCATATATTTT	TRBV10-3	TRBJ1-3	-	many
CASRGSSGSYEQYF	TGCGCCAGCAGAGGGTCTAGCGGTTCCTACGAGCAGTACTTC	TRBV10-2	TRBJ2-7	TRBD2	-
CSWSVGGAGNTIYF	TGCTCCTGGAGTGTAGGGGGCGCGGGAAACACCATATATTTT	TRBV30	TRBJ1-3	TRBD1	-
CASSSLTSVSYEQYF	TGTGCCAGCAGTTCCCTGACTAGCGTTTCATACGAGCAGTACTTC	TRBV11-1	TRBJ2-7	TRBD2	-